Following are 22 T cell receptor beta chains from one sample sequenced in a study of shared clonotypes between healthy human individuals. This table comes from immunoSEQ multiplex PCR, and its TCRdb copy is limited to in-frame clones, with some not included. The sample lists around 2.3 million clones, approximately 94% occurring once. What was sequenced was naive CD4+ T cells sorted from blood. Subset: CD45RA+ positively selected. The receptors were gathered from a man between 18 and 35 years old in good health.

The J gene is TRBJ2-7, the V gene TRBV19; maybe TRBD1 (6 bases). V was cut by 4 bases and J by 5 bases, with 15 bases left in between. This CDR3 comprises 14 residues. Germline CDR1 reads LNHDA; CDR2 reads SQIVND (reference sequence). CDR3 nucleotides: TGTGCCAGTAGTAGCGACAGGTCCCGGAACGAGCAGTACTTC. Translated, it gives CASSSDRSRNEQYF.

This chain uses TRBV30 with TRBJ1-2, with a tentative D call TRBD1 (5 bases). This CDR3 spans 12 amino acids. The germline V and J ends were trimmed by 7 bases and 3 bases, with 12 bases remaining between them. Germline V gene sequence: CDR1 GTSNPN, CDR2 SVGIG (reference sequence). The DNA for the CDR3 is TGTGCCTCCGCGCGGGGCTACTATGGCTACACCTTC. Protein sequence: CASARGYYGYTF.

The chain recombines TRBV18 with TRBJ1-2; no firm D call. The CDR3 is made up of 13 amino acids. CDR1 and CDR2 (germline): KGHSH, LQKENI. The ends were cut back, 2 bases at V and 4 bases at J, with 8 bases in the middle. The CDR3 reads CASSPSDLYGYTF. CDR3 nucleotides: TGTGCCAGCTCACCAAGCGACCTCTATGGCTACACCTTC.

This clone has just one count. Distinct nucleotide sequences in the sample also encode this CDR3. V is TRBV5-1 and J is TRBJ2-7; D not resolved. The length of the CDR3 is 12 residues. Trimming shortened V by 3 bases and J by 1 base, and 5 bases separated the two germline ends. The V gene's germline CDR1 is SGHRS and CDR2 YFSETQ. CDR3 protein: CASSSPSYEQYF. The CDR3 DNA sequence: TGCGCCAGCAGCTCCCCGTCCTACGAGCAGTACTTC.

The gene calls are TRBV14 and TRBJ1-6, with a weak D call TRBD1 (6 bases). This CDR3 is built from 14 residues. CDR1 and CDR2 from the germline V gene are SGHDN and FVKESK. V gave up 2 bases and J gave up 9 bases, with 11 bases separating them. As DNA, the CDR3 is TGTGCCAGCAGCCAACCAGGGGTCTTTTCACCCCTCCACTTT. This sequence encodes CASSQPGVFSPLHF.

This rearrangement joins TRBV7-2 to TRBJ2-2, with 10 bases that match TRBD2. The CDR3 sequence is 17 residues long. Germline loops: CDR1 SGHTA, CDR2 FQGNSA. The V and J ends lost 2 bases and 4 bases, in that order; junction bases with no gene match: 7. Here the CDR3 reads CASSLTPGLAATGELFF. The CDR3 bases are TGTGCCAGCAGCTTAACCCCTGGACTAGCGGCCACCGGGGAGCTGTTTTTT.

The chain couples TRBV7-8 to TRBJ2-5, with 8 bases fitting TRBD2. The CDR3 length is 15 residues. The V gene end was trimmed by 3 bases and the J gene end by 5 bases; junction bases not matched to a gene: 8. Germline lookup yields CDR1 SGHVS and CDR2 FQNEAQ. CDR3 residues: CASSFPGGPVETQYF. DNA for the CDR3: TGTGCCAGCAGCTTCCCGGGGGGGCCGGTTGAGACCCAGTACTTC.

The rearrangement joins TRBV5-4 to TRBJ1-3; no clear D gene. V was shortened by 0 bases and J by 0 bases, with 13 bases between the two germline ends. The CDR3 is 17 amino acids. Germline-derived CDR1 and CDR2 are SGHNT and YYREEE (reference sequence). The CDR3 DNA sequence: TGTGCCAGCAGCTTGGATCCGCCTAGAAGCTCTGGAAACACCATATATTTT. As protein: CASSLDPPRSSGNTIYF.

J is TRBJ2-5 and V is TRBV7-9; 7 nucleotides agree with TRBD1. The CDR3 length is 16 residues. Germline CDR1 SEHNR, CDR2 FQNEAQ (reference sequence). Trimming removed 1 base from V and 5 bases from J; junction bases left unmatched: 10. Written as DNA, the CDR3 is TGTGCCAGCAGCTTAGGACAGGGTACTAGTTTGGAGACCCAGTACTTC. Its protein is CASSLGQGTSLETQYF.

The CDR3 DNA sequence: TGCAGCGTTGATATGGCGGGGGTCGAGGCCAAAAACATTCAGTACTTC. Translating gives CSVDMAGVEAKNIQYF. The chain combines TRBV29-1 with TRBJ2-4; 7 positions agree with TRBD2. From germline, CDR1 is SQVTM and CDR2 ANQGSEA. The CDR3 contains 16 residues. The V segment lost 3 bases and the J segment 1 base; nucleotides outside the gene matches: 9.

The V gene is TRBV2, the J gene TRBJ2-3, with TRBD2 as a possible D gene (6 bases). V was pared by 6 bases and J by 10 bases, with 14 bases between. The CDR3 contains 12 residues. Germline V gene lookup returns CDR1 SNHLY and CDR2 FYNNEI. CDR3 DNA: TGTGCCAGCAGAGCGGGCCGGGGCCCGCAGTATTTT. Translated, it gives CASRAGRGPQYF.

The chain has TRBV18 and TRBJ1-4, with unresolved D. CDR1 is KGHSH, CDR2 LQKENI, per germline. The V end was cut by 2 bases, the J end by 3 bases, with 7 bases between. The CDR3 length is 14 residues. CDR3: CASSPTRANEKLFF. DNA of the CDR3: TGTGCCAGCTCACCAACCCGGGCTAATGAAAAACTGTTTTTT.

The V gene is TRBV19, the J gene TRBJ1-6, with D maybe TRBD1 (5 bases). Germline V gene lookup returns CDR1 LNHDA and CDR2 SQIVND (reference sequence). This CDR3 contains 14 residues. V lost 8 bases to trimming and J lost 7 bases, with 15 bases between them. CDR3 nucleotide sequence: TGTGCCAGTGGACGGGTTGGGGGGAATTCACCCCTCCACTTT. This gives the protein CASGRVGGNSPLHF.

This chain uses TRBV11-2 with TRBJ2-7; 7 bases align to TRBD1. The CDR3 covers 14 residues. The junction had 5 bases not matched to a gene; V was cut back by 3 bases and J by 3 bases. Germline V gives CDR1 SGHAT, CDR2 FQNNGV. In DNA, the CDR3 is TGTGCCAGCAGCTTGGGGGACAGCCTCTACGAGCAGTACTTC. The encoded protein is CASSLGDSLYEQYF.

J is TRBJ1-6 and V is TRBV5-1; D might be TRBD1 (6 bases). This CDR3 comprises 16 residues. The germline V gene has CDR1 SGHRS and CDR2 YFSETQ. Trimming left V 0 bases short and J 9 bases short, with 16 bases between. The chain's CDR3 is CASSLASARGGSPLHF. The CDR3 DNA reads TGCGCCAGCAGCTTGGCCTCGGCCAGGGGTGGTTCACCCCTCCACTTT.

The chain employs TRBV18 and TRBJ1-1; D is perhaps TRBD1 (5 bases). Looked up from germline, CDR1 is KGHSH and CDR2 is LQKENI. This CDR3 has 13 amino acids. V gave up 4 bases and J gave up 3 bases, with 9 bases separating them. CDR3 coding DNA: TGTGCCAGCTCACAGGGGATGGACACTGAAGCTTTCTTT. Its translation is CASSQGMDTEAFF.

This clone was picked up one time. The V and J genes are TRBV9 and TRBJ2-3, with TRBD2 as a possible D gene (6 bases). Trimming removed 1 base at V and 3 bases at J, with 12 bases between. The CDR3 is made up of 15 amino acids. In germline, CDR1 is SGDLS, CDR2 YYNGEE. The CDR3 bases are TGTGCCAGCAGCGTAATAGCGGATAAGACAGATACGCAGTATTTT. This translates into CASSVIADKTDTQYF. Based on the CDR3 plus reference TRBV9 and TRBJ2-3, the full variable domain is DSGVTQTPKHLITATGQRVTLRCSPRSGDLSVYWYQQSLDQGLQFLIQYYNGEERAKGNILERFSAQQFPDLHSELNLSSLELGDSALYFCASSVIADKTDTQYFGPGTRLTVL.

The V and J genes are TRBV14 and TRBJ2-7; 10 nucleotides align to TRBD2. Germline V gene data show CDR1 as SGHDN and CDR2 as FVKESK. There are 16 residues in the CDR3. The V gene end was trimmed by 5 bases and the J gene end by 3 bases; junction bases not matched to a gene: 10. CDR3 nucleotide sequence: TGTGCCAGCAGCAGGCCAACGGGGACTAGCGACTACGAGCAGTACTTC. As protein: CASSRPTGTSDYEQYF.

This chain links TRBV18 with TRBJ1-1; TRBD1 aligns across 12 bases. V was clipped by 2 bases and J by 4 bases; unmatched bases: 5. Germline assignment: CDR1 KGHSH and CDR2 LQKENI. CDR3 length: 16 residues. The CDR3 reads CASSPTGTGGITEAFF. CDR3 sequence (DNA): TGTGCCAGCTCACCAACCGGGACAGGGGGCATCACTGAAGCTTTCTTT.

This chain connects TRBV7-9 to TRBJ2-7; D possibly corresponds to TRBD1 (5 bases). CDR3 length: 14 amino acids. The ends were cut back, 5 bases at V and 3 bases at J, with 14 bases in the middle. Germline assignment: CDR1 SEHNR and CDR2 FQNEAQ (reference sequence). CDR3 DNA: TGTGCCAGCAGCCCGGGTGGGGCCGTCTACGAGCAGTACTTC. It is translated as CASSPGGAVYEQYF.

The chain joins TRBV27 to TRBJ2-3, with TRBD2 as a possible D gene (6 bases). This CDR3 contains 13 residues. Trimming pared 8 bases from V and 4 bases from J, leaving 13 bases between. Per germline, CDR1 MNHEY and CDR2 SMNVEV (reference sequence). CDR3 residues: CASRVQRADTQYF. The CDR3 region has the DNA TGTGCCAGCCGAGTACAGCGGGCAGATACGCAGTATTTT.

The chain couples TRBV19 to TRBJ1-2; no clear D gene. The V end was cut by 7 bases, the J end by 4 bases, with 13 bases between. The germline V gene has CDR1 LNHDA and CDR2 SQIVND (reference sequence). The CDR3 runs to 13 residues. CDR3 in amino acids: CASNHGVSYGYTF. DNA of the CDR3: TGTGCCAGTAACCACGGGGTGAGCTATGGCTACACCTTC.